This record concerns one T cell receptor beta chain sequence. The target antigen is unknown. Ahead of sequencing, the ViraFEST assay grew antigen-specific CD4+ T cells using viral peptide pools. Culturing for 9 to 10 days preceded CD4+ T cell isolation. Subjects were given two BNT162b2 or mRNA-1273 vaccine doses. Germline V gene lookup returns CDR1 MGHDK and CDR2 SYGVNS. V shed 1 base and J 8 bases; nucleotides not matched to a gene: 7. The CDR3 runs 15 residues. The sample belongs to a study of vaccination effects on CD4 cells after COVID-19. Study-level results: Clonal contraction was marked in infection- and vaccine-induced clones late after vaccination.

Clones were sequenced by immunoSEQ multiplex PCR, and TCRdb holds only the in-frame ones, with some missing. Of around 32,000 clones in the sample, 72% were seen once. The receptor was derived from a human donor who received a COVID-19 vaccine. The sample was CD4+ T cells from PBMCs cultured with HCoV-229E spike peptides, taken after COVID-19 vaccination. The chain employs TRBV25-1 and TRBJ2-3; 9 bases fit TRBD2. Here the CDR3 reads CASSEFAGGQGTQYF. For the CDR3, the DNA is TGTGCCAGCAGTGAATTTGCGGGGGGGCAGGGTACGCAGTATTTT.